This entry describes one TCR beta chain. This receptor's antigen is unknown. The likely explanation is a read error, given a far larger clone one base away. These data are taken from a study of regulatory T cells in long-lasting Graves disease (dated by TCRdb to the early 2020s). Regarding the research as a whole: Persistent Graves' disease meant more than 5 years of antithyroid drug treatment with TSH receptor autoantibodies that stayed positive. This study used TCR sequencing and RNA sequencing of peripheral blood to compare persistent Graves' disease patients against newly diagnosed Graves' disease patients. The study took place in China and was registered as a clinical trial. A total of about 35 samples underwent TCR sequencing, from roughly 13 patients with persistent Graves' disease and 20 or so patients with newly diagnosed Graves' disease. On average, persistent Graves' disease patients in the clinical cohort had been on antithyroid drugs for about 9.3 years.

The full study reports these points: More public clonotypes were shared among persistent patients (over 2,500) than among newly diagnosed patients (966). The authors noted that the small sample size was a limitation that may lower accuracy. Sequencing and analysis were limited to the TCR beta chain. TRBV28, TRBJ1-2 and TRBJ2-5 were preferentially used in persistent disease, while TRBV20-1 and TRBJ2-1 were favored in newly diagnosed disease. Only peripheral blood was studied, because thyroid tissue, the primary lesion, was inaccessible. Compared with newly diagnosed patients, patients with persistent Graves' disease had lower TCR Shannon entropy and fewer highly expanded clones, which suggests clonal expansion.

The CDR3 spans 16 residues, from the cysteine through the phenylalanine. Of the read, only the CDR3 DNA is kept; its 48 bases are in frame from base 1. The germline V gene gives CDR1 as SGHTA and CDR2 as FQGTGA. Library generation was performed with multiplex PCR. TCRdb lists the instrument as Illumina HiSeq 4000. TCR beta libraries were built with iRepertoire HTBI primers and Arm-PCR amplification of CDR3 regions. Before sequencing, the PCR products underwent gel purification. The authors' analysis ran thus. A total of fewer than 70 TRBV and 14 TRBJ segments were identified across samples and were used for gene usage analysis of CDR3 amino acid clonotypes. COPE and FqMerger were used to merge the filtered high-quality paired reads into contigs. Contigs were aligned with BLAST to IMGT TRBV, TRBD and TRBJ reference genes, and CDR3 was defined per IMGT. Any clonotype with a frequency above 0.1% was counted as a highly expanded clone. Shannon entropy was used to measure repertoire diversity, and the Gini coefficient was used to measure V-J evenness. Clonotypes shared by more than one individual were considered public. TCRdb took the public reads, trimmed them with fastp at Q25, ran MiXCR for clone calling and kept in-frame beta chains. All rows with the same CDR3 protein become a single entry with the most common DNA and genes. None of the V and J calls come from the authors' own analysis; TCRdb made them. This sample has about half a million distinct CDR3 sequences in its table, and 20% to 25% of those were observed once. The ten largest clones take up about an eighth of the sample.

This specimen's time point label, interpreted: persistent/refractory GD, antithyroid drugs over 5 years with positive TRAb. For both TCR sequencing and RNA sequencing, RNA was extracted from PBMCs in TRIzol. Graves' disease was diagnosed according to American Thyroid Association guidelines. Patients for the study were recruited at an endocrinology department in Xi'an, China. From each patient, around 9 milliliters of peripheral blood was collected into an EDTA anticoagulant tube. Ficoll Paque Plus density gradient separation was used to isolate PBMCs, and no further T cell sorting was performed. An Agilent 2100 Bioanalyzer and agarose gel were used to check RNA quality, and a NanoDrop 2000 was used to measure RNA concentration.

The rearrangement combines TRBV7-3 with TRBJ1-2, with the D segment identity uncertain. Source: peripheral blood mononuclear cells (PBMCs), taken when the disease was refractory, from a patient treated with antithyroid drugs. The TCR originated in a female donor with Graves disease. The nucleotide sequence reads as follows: TGTGCCAGCAGCCTTTCCTTGGACGGAGACCTCTATAGCTACACCTTC. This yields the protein CASSLSLDGDLYSYTF.